The next 23 T cell receptor beta chains were all read from a single sample in a study of beta chain features in type 1 diabetes. Whole-study findings and limits: Patients with Type 1 diabetes showed moderately but significantly shorter TCRB CDR3s in all four CD4+ subsets.

Reverse transcription of all isolated RNA meant that expressed TCRB transcripts were sequenced. Repertoires were generated with immunoSEQ multiplex PCR, while TCRdb's copy carries only in-frame clones and drops some. The profile covers around 340,000 clones, with roughly a tenth appearing a single time and about 1% taken by the ten largest. For these TCRs, the target antigens are not known. Sequenced input: central memory CD4+ T cells from blood. Receptor source: a man aged 30 to 45 with type 1 diabetes.

This chain links TRBV7-8 with TRBJ2-2, with D possibly being TRBD2 (6 bases). In germline, CDR1 is SGHVS, CDR2 FQNEAQ. This CDR3 is built from 15 residues. V lost 6 bases to trimming and J lost 0 bases, with 11 bases between them. This chain's CDR3 is CASSPGVTNTGELFF. The CDR3 nucleotides are TGTGCCAGCAGTCCGGGAGTTACGAACACCGGGGAGCTGTTTTTT.

This CDR3 is CASSSSGVANEQFF. CDR3 in DNA: TGTGCCAGCAGCTCTAGCGGGGTGGCGAATGAGCAGTTCTTC. V usage is TRBV11-2 and J usage is TRBJ2-1; TRBD2 agrees at 9 bases. V was clipped by 4 bases and J by 7 bases; unmatched bases: 5. CDR3 length equals 14 residues. From germline, CDR1 is SGHAT and CDR2 FQNNGV.

This clone has only a few counts. The CDR3 DNA is TGTGCCAGCAGTGAAACATTCCAGAGCACAGATACGCAGTATTTT. Amino acid sequence: CASSETFQSTDTQYF. J is TRBJ2-3 and V is TRBV2; D gene ambiguous. Trimming shortened V by 2 bases and J by 0 bases, and 9 bases separated the two germline ends. The V gene's germline CDR1 is SNHLY and CDR2 FYNNEI. CDR3 length: 15 amino acids.

Concerning this clone itself: This sample includes further DNA sequences coding for the same CDR3. This chain links TRBV4-3 with TRBJ1-1; D gene uncertain. Looked up from germline, CDR1 is LGHNA and CDR2 is YSLEER. V lost 1 base and J 4 bases, leaving 10 bases between the germline ends. The CDR3 contains 14 residues. For the CDR3, the DNA is TGCGCCAGCAGCCAAGTACAAGGGAGCACTGAAGCTTTCTTT. Translated, it gives CASSQVQGSTEAFF.

This clone was counted only a few times. This chain links TRBV5-4 with TRBJ2-4; 7 nucleotides align to TRBD1. V was clipped by 3 bases and J by 0 bases; unmatched bases: 9. This CDR3 contains 17 residues. From germline, CDR1 is SGHNT and CDR2 YYREEE (reference sequence). DNA of the CDR3: TGTGCCAGCAGCTCCCAGTCAGGGGGATCAGCCAAAAACATTCAGTACTTC. This codes for CASSSQSGGSAKNIQYF. Looking up the rest from reference TRBV5-4 and TRBJ2-4 gives the full variable domain: ETGVTQSPTHLIKTRGQQVTLRCSSQSGHNTVSWYQQALGQGPQFIFQYYREEENGRGNFPPRFSGLQFPNYSSELNVNALELDDSALYLCASSSQSGGSAKNIQYFGAGTRLSVL.

The gene calls are TRBV7-2 and TRBJ1-6; D gene uncertain. Germline V gives CDR1 SGHTA, CDR2 FQGNSA. V lost 2 bases and J lost 0, with 11 bases in between. This CDR3 is built from 17 residues. CDR3: CASSLTAASSYNSPLHF. DNA of the CDR3: TGTGCCAGCAGCTTAACTGCGGCTAGCTCCTATAATTCACCCCTCCACTTT. Full variable domain (outside the CDR3, taken from reference TRBV7-2 and TRBJ1-6): GAGVSQSPSNKVTEKGKDVELRCDPISGHTALYWYRQSLGQGLEFLIYFQGNSAPDKSGLPSDRFSAERTGGSVSTLTIQRTQQEDSAVYLCASSLTAASSYNSPLHFGNGTRLTVT.

Ten or more counts support this clone. The rearrangement links TRBV2 to TRBJ2-2, with 8 bases that match TRBD1. V dropped 6 bases and J dropped 8; count of bases not matched to a gene: 5. The CDR3 is 13 amino acids. Germline values: CDR1 SNHLY, CDR2 FYNNEI. CDR3 residues: CASSVTGAGELFF. The CDR3 nucleotides read TGTGCCAGCAGCGTGACAGGGGCTGGGGAGCTGTTTTTT.

The V call is TRBV29-1, the J call TRBJ1-1; no reliable D call. The CDR3 has 12 residues. Germline V gene sequence: CDR1 SQVTM, CDR2 ANQGSEA. Trimming cost V 7 bases and J 1 base, with 10 bases left between them. The DNA for the CDR3 is TGCAGCGGGGCCGTGCAGAACACTGAAGCTTTCTTT. This translates into CSGAVQNTEAFF.

This clone was counted only a few times. The chain is built from TRBV30 and TRBJ2-7; D call uncertain. The V end lost 8 bases, the J end lost 3 bases, and 11 bases lay between the germline ends. This CDR3 contains 11 residues. The germline V gene has CDR1 GTSNPN and CDR2 SVGIG (reference sequence). CDR3 in DNA: TGTGCCGTACGATCCCACTACGAGCAGTACTTC. Protein sequence: CAVRSHYEQYF.

The chain recombines TRBV7-9 with TRBJ1-6, with 9 bases lining up with TRBD1. With V trimmed by 3 bases and J by 7 bases, 4 bases remained unmatched. The CDR3 has 15 residues. CDR1 and CDR2 (germline): SEHNR, FQNEAQ (reference sequence). Here the CDR3 DNA reads TGTGCCAGCAGCTTTCGGACAGGGGAAAATTCACCCCTCCACTTT. It is translated as CASSFRTGENSPLHF.

This clone was counted a single time. The chain has TRBV27 and TRBJ1-2, with D perhaps TRBD1 (5 bases). The V end lost 4 bases, the J end lost 2 bases, and 11 bases lay between the germline ends. This CDR3 is 14 amino acids long. CDR1 is MNHEY, CDR2 SMNVEV, per germline (reference sequence). DNA of the CDR3: TGTGCCAGCAGTTATTCTTCAGGGAACTATGGCTACACCTTC. Protein: CASSYSSGNYGYTF.

This clone appeared a few times. V and J are TRBV18 and TRBJ2-3, with D possibly matching TRBD2 (5 bases). The CDR3 is 15 residues long. With 2 bases removed from V and 2 bases from J, the gap between germline ends came to 11 bases. Germline V gene data show CDR1 as KGHSH and CDR2 as LQKENI. The CDR3 loop reads CASSPDYLSTDTQYF. The CDR3 region has the DNA TGTGCCAGCTCACCAGACTACCTCTCCACAGATACGCAGTATTTT.

In its sample, this clone was seen a few times. V usage is TRBV7-2 and J usage is TRBJ2-2; D gene uncertain. CDR1 is SGHTA, CDR2 FQGNSA, per germline. The CDR3 is 13 amino acids. The V and J ends lost 5 bases and 1 base respectively, with 5 bases between them. DNA for the CDR3: TGTGCCAGCAGCCCTTGGAACACCGGGGAGCTGTTTTTT. Protein product: CASSPWNTGELFF. The whole variable domain, filled in from reference TRBV7-2 and TRBJ2-2, reads GAGVSQSPSNKVTEKGKDVELRCDPISGHTALYWYRQSLGQGLEFLIYFQGNSAPDKSGLPSDRFSAERTGGSVSTLTIQRTQQEDSAVYLCASSPWNTGELFFGEGSRLTVL.

This clone was observed a few times. This CDR3 is CASSLKTGSMTPLHF. CDR3 bases: TGTGCCAGCAGCCTCAAAACAGGGTCAATGACACCCCTCCACTTT. This chain connects TRBV9 to TRBJ1-6, with D possibly matching TRBD1 (6 bases). Germline CDR1 is SGDLS and CDR2 is YYNGEE. CDR3 length: 15 amino acids. V gave up 4 bases and J gave up 11 bases, with 19 bases separating them. Full variable domain (rest looked up from reference TRBV9 and TRBJ1-6): DSGVTQTPKHLITATGQRVTLRCSPRSGDLSVYWYQQSLDQGLQFLIQYYNGEERAKGNILERFSAQQFPDLHSELNLSSLELGDSALYFCASSLKTGSMTPLHFGNGTRLTVT.

Concerning this clone: At one end the junction does not follow the germline gene, possibly because of a read error. The chain carries TRBV29-1 and TRBJ2-1; no clear D. Germline CDR1 and CDR2: SQVTM and ANQGSEA. The CDR3 loop spans 9 amino acids. The CDR3 coding sequence is TGCAGCGCTGGCCCAGCCGATGTCTTC. It specifies CSAGPADVF.

This clone was seen a few times. The gene calls are TRBV5-1 and TRBJ2-3; 10 bases agree with TRBD1. The CDR3 extends over 16 amino acids. V lost 0 bases and J lost 4; bases outside the gene matches: 5. Germline V gives CDR1 SGHRS, CDR2 YFSETQ. This chain's CDR3 is CASSLEGQGGSDTQYF. As DNA, the CDR3 is TGCGCCAGCAGCTTGGAAGGACAGGGGGGGTCAGATACGCAGTATTTT.

In the case of this clone: Other nucleotide sequences from this sample produce the same CDR3. J is TRBJ1-2 and V is TRBV5-6, with 8 bases fitting TRBD1. Trimming at V came to 0 bases and at J to 4 bases, leaving 5 bases not matched to a gene. This CDR3 region has 15 residues. CDR1 and CDR2 from the germline V gene are SGHDT and YYEEEE. The CDR3 is CASSLADRVPYGYTF. CDR3 nucleotides: TGTGCCAGCAGCTTGGCGGACAGGGTACCCTATGGCTACACCTTC.

The V call is TRBV5-6, the J call TRBJ1-1, with D tentatively TRBD1 (5 bases). Trimming took 4 bases from V and 6 from J, leaving 16 bases between them. CDR1 is SGHDT and CDR2 is YYEEEE in the germline V gene. The CDR3 has 14 amino acids. CDR3 DNA: TGTGCCAGCAGCAACCCGGTGGCAGGGCCTGAAGCTTTCTTT. This codes for CASSNPVAGPEAFF.

This clone was seen a handful of times. V gene TRBV4-1 combines with J gene TRBJ1-6; 8 nucleotides match TRBD1. Germline V gene sequence: CDR1 MGHRA, CDR2 YSYEKL. Losses at the gene ends were 0 bases for V and 10 bases for J; bases not matched to a gene: 8. This CDR3 has 16 amino acids. CDR3 residues: CASSQEQRTGHSPLHF. CDR3 DNA sequence: TGCGCCAGCAGCCAAGAACAAAGGACAGGGCACTCACCCCTCCACTTT.

A few counts support this clone. The V call is TRBV4-3, the J call TRBJ1-5, with D uncertain. Germline V CDR1 and CDR2: LGHNA, YSLEER. V lost 5 bases, J lost 4 bases, and 12 bases lay in between. The CDR3 has 14 amino acids. The CDR3 nucleotides are TGCGCCAGCAGCGAAACGGGTGGTAATCAGCCCCAGCATTTT. This sequence encodes CASSETGGNQPQHF.

CDR3 amino acids: CASSGGQGAAYEQYF. The CDR3 bases are TGTGCCAGCAGCGGTGGACAGGGGGCCGCCTACGAGCAGTACTTC. The V call is TRBV9, the J call TRBJ2-7; 11 bases are a match to TRBD1. CDR3 length: 15 residues. Trimming cost V 3 bases and J 2 bases; bases outside gene matches: 4. CDR1 SGDLS and CDR2 YYNGEE come from the germline V gene. Looking up the rest from reference TRBV9 and TRBJ2-7 gives the full variable domain: DSGVTQTPKHLITATGQRVTLRCSPRSGDLSVYWYQQSLDQGLQFLIQYYNGEERAKGNILERFSAQQFPDLHSELNLSSLELGDSALYFCASSGGQGAAYEQYFGPGTRLTVT.

This clone was seen only a few times. The V gene is TRBV19, the J gene TRBJ2-2; D remains ambiguous. Trimming took 3 bases from V and 6 from J, leaving 5 bases between them. The germline V gene has CDR1 LNHDA and CDR2 SQIVND (reference sequence). The CDR3 extends over 12 amino acids. The CDR3 DNA sequence: TGTGCCAGTAGTATTATGCCCGGGGAGCTGTTTTTT. This translates into CASSIMPGELFF.

This clone was seen only a few times. The V gene is TRBV6-5, the J gene TRBJ1-5; D may be TRBD1 (5 bases). Deletions cut 4 bases from V and 11 bases from J, with 12 bases between. This CDR3 is 12 amino acids long. Looked up from germline, CDR1 is MNHEY and CDR2 is SVGAGI. The CDR3 sequence is CASSWGAGAQHF. CDR3 coding DNA: TGTGCCAGCAGTTGGGGCGCGGGAGCCCAGCATTTT.